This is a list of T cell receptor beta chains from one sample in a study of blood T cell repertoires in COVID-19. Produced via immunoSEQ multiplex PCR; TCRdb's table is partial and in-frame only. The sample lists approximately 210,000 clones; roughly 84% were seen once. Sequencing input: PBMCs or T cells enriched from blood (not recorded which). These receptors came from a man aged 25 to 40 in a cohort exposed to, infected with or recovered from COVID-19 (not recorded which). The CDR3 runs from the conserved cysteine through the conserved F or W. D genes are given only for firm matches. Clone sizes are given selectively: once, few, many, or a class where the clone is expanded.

CDR3aa: CASSSGLAGGANTGELFF
CDR3nt: TGTGCCAGCAGCTCCGGACTAGCGGGAGGCGCGAACACCGGGGAGCTGTTTTTT
v_gene: TRBV28
j_gene: TRBJ2-2
abundance: .
d_gene: TRBD2

CDR3aa: CASSVGDRDRGEKLFF
CDR3nt: TGTGCCAGCAGCGTCGGGGACAGGGATAGGGGTGAAAAACTGTTTTTT
v_gene: TRBV9
j_gene: TRBJ1-4
abundance: .
d_gene: TRBD1

CDR3aa: CASSYSIPGANTEAFF
CDR3nt: TGTGCCAGCAGTTACTCGATACCCGGAGCCAACACTGAAGCTTTCTTT
v_gene: TRBV6-5
j_gene: TRBJ1-1
abundance: .
d_gene: .

CDR3aa: CASSLGPWHLSTNQPQHF
CDR3nt: TGTGCCAGCAGTCTAGGCCCCTGGCACCTCTCGACCAATCAGCCCCAGCATTTT
v_gene: TRBV28
j_gene: TRBJ1-5
abundance: .
d_gene: .

CDR3aa: CASSFRLAGGPTYEQYF
CDR3nt: TGCGCCAGCAGCTTCAGACTAGCGGGAGGGCCGACCTACGAGCAGTACTTC
v_gene: TRBV5-1
j_gene: TRBJ2-7
abundance: .
d_gene: TRBD2

CDR3aa: CASKPLKPNQGAEAFF
CDR3nt: TGTGCCAGTAAACCCCTTAAACCCAACCAGGGGGCTGAAGCTTTCTTT
v_gene: TRBV19
j_gene: TRBJ1-1
abundance: once
d_gene: TRBD1

CDR3aa: CASSFHETGRNEQFF
CDR3nt: TGTGCCAGCAGTTTCCACGAGACAGGGCGAAATGAGCAGTTCTTC
v_gene: TRBV27
j_gene: TRBJ2-1
abundance: .
d_gene: TRBD1

CDR3aa: CASSPSPGVSYEQYF
CDR3nt: TGTGCCAGCAGCCCTTCCCCCGGAGTTTCCTACGAGCAGTACTTC
v_gene: TRBV9
j_gene: TRBJ2-7
abundance: .
d_gene: .

CDR3aa: CASWGGANYGYTF
CDR3nt: TGTGCCAGCTGGGGAGGAGCTAACTATGGCTACACCTTC
v_gene: TRBV9
j_gene: TRBJ1-2
abundance: .
d_gene: .

CDR3aa: CATSRAGGTGGYEQYF
CDR3nt: TGTGCCACCAGCAGAGCCGGAGGGACAGGGGGCTACGAGCAGTACTTC
v_gene: TRBV15
j_gene: TRBJ2-7
abundance: .
d_gene: TRBD1

CDR3aa: CASSLSLRGPNEKLFF
CDR3nt: TGTGCCAGCAGTTTATCCCTAAGGGGGCCTAATGAAAAACTGTTTTTT
v_gene: TRBV27
j_gene: TRBJ1-4
abundance: .
d_gene: TRBD1

CDR3aa: CASSFQDSQETQYF
CDR3nt: TGTGCCAGCAGTTTCCAGGACAGCCAAGAGACCCAGTACTTC
v_gene: TRBV27
j_gene: TRBJ2-5
abundance: once
d_gene: .

CDR3aa: CASHTRGSSYNEQFF
CDR3nt: TGTGCCTCTCATACTAGAGGCTCATCCTACAATGAGCAGTTCTTC
v_gene: TRBV2
j_gene: TRBJ2-1
abundance: .
d_gene: .

CDR3aa: CASSLPPGQSLRAFF
CDR3nt: TGTGCCAGCAGTCTCCCCCCCGGACAATCTCTAAGGGCTTTCTTT
v_gene: TRBV28
j_gene: TRBJ1-1
abundance: .
d_gene: .

CDR3aa: CASITPQVDTEAFF
CDR3nt: TGTGCCAGCATCACACCCCAAGTGGACACTGAAGCTTTCTTT
v_gene: TRBV2
j_gene: TRBJ1-1
abundance: .
d_gene: .

CDR3aa: CASSPGPPSGYEQYF
CDR3nt: TGTGCCAGCAGCCCTGGACCCCCTAGCGGCTACGAGCAGTACTTC
v_gene: TRBV27
j_gene: TRBJ2-7
abundance: .
d_gene: TRBD2

CDR3aa: CASSLDILNTIYF
CDR3nt: TGTGCCAGCAGCTTAGATATCTTAAACACCATATATTTT
v_gene: TRBV11-2
j_gene: TRBJ1-3
abundance: .
d_gene: .

CDR3aa: CASSFGQGPTNEKLFF
CDR3nt: TGCGCCAGCAGCTTTGGACAGGGGCCAACTAATGAAAAACTGTTTTTT
v_gene: TRBV5-1
j_gene: TRBJ1-4
abundance: .
d_gene: TRBD1

CDR3aa: CASSQGLAGWDEQFF
CDR3nt: TGTGCCAGCAGCCAGGGACTAGCGGGTTGGGATGAGCAGTTCTTC
v_gene: TRBV5-8
j_gene: TRBJ2-1
abundance: .
d_gene: TRBD2

CDR3aa: CASSLIRQRPTEAFF
CDR3nt: TGTGCCAGCAGCTTAATCAGGCAACGTCCCACTGAAGCTTTCTTT
v_gene: TRBV7-8
j_gene: TRBJ1-1
abundance: .
d_gene: .

CDR3aa: CASSPGQYYGYTF
CDR3nt: TGTGCCAGCAGTCCTGGACAGTACTATGGCTACACCTTC
v_gene: TRBV6-5
j_gene: TRBJ1-2
abundance: once
d_gene: .

CDR3aa: CASTLQGHSPLHF
CDR3nt: TGTGCCAGCACTTTACAGGGTCATTCACCCCTCCACTTT
v_gene: TRBV12-3/TRBV12-4
j_gene: TRBJ1-6
abundance: .
d_gene: .

CDR3aa: CASSSPAGPGEKLFF
CDR3nt: TGTGCCAGCAGTAGCCCGGCGGGCCCGGGGGAAAAACTGTTTTTT
v_gene: TRBV28
j_gene: TRBJ1-4
abundance: .
d_gene: .

CDR3aa: CASSLAGHFSGNTIYF
CDR3nt: TGTGCCAGCAGCTTAGCCGGACATTTCTCTGGAAACACCATATATTTT
v_gene: TRBV7-6
j_gene: TRBJ1-3
abundance: .
d_gene: .

CDR3aa: CASSFDSFSTNEKLFF
CDR3nt: TGTGCCAGCAGCTTTGACAGTTTCTCAACTAATGAAAAACTGTTTTTT
v_gene: TRBV5-8
j_gene: TRBJ1-4
abundance: .
d_gene: .

CDR3aa: CASSARTSGIDTQYF
CDR3nt: TGTGCCAGCAGCGCCCGGACTAGCGGGATAGATACGCAGTATTTT
v_gene: TRBV9
j_gene: TRBJ2-3
abundance: .
d_gene: TRBD2

CDR3aa: CASSLIYGGLRTEAFF
CDR3nt: TGTGCCAGCAGTCTGATCTACGGGGGGCTAAGAACTGAAGCTTTCTTT
v_gene: TRBV28
j_gene: TRBJ1-1
abundance: .
d_gene: .

CDR3aa: CASSSIMTGKRNTIYF
CDR3nt: TGTGCCAGCAGCTCAATAATGACAGGGAAACGAAACACCATATATTTT
v_gene: TRBV7-9
j_gene: TRBJ1-3
abundance: few
d_gene: TRBD1

CDR3aa: CASSARTGYNEQFF
CDR3nt: TGTGCCAGCAGCGCCAGGACTGGGTACAATGAGCAGTTCTTC
v_gene: TRBV7-8
j_gene: TRBJ2-1
abundance: .
d_gene: .

CDR3aa: CASSEARALTGELFF
CDR3nt: TGTGCCAGCAGTGAAGCGCGAGCTTTAACCGGGGAGCTGTTTTTT
v_gene: TRBV2
j_gene: TRBJ2-2
abundance: .
d_gene: .

CDR3aa: CASTISGFQETQYF
CDR3nt: TGTGCCAGCACTATTAGCGGGTTCCAAGAGACCCAGTACTTC
v_gene: TRBV28
j_gene: TRBJ2-5
abundance: .
d_gene: TRBD2

CDR3aa: CASSRDPQGQYF
CDR3nt: TGTGCCAGCTCACGGGATCCACAGGGCCAGTACTTC
v_gene: TRBV18
j_gene: TRBJ2-5
abundance: .
d_gene: .

CDR3aa: CASSKGTSGSPYEQYF
CDR3nt: TGTGCCAGCAGCAAAGGGACTAGCGGGAGCCCCTACGAGCAGTACTTC
v_gene: TRBV5-4
j_gene: TRBJ2-7
abundance: .
d_gene: TRBD2

CDR3aa: CASSQDPGLAHLTDTQYF
CDR3nt: TGTGCCAGCAGCCAAGATCCGGGACTAGCGCACCTCACAGATACGCAGTATTTT
v_gene: TRBV14
j_gene: TRBJ2-3
abundance: .
d_gene: TRBD2

CDR3aa: CASSAEGQYTGELFF
CDR3nt: TGTGCCAGCAGCGCCGAAGGACAGTACACCGGGGAGCTGTTTTTT
v_gene: TRBV9
j_gene: TRBJ2-2
abundance: .
d_gene: .

CDR3aa: CASRSSGGTSREQYF
CDR3nt: TGTGCCAGCAGGTCTTCCGGGGGGACCTCTCGCGAGCAGTACTTC
v_gene: TRBV27
j_gene: TRBJ2-7
abundance: .
d_gene: TRBD2